Reported below is one T cell receptor (beta chain). Its cognate antigen is unknown. The data belong to a study of CD4 T cells in relation to SARS-CoV-2 and coronaviruses. CDR1 is LGHDT, CDR2 YNNKEL, per germline (reference sequence). V dropped 4 bases and J dropped 9 bases, with 19 bases sitting between them. CDR3 length equals 15 residues. The repertoire was sequenced with immunoSEQ multiplex PCR; TCRdb's copy has only in-frame clones and lacks some. The sample consists of roughly 38,000 clones, about 87% of them appearing once. The chain employs TRBV3-1 (or the pseudogene TRBV3-2) and TRBJ2-1; D is possibly TRBD1 or TRBD2 (6 bases each). The source material was naive CD4+ T cells from PBMCs, cultured in vitro. Specified subset: naive CD4+ T cells isolated by negative enrichment. The source is an adult with COVID-19. CDR3 in DNA: TGTGCCAGCAGCCCGGGGACTCGCAAAGGGGGTGAGCAGTTCTTC. This gives the protein CASSPGTRKGGEQFF.